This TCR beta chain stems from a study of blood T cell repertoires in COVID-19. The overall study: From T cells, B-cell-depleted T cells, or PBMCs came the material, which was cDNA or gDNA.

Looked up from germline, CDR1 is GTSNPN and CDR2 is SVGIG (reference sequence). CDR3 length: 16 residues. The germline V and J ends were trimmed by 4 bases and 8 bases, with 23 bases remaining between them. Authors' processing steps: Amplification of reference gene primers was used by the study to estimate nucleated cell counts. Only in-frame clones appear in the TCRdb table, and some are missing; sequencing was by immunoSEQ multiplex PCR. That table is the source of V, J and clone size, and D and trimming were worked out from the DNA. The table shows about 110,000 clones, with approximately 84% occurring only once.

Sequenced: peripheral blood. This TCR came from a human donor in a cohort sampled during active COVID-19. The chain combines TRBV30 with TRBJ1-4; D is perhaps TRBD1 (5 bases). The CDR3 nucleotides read TGTGCCTGGACCTCCCCCCGGCAGGAGGGGACGGAAAAACTGTTTTTT. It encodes CAWTSPRQEGTEKLFF.